This T cell receptor beta chain was captured by sequencing in a study of control samples from healthy donors and cancer patients. The repertoire was sequenced with immunoSEQ multiplex PCR; TCRdb's copy has only in-frame clones and lacks some. The repertoire holds 150,000 to 200,000 clones, with around 88% as singletons. There are a few counts of this clone. The CDR3 has 16 residues. Trimming took 5 bases from V and 1 from J, leaving 17 bases between them. CDR1 LNHDA and CDR2 SQIVND come from the germline V gene (reference sequence). The sequenced sample consisted of blood. The source of this sequence is a woman in her 30s in good health. V gene TRBV19 combines with J gene TRBJ1-1, with D perhaps matching TRBD1 (6 bases). CDR3 sequence: CASSAGVPSKNTEAFF. The CDR3 bases are TGTGCCAGTAGTGCAGGGGTGCCCTCCAAGAACACTGAAGCTTTCTTT.